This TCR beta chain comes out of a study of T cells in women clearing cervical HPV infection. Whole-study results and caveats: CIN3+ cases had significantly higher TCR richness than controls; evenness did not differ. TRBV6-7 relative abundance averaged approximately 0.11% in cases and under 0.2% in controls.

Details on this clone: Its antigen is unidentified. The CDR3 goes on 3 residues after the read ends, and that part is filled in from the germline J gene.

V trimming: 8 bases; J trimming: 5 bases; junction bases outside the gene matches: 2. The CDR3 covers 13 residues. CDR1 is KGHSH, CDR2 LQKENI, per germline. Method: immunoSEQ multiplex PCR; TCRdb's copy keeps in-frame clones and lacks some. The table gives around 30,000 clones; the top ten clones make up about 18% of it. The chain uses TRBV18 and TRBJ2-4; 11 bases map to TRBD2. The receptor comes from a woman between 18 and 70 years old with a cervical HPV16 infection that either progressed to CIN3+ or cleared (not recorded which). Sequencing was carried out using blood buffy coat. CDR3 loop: CASAGLAENIQYF. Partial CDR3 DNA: TGTGCCAGCGCGGGACTAGCGGAAAACATT.